What follows are 3 T cell receptor beta chains derived from one specimen sequenced in a study of identical twins. Using its own MiXCR run on the 5' RACE reads, TCRdb lists one record per CDR3 protein. Of about 660,000 distinct CDR3 sequences in the sample, 8.6% were seen once. Separately, the same data were catalogued under a study of yellow fever vaccine responses in identical twins.

The sequenced sample was PBMCs. The receptors were sampled from a woman under 30 in good health.

J is TRBJ2-3 and V is TRBV11-2, with D possibly called TRBD1 or TRBD2 (7 bases each). Trimming removed 0 bases at V and 7 bases at J, with 11 bases between. The CDR3 extends over 14 amino acids. CDR1 and CDR2 from the germline V gene are SGHAT and FQNNGV. CDR3 protein: CASSLDQGGYTQYF. The CDR3 DNA sequence: TGTGCCAGCAGCTTAGACCAGGGGGGGTATACGCAGTATTTT.

The chain combines TRBV10-2 with TRBJ2-6; 9 nucleotides align to TRBD2. J gave up 0 bases and V 6 bases, and 12 bases lay outside the gene matches. CDR1 and CDR2 (germline): WSHSY, SAAADI. CDR3 length: 19 residues. The chain's CDR3 is CASRTDSGRGVSGANVLTF. The CDR3 DNA sequence: TGCGCCAGCAGGACAGATAGCGGGAGAGGGGTCTCTGGGGCCAACGTCCTGACTTTC.

This clonotype showed up just a few times. The chain recombines TRBV2 with TRBJ1-5; D not certain. Per germline, CDR1 SNHLY and CDR2 FYNNEI. This CDR3 spans 14 amino acids. With 2 bases removed from V and 1 base from J, the gap between germline ends came to 6 bases. CDR3 sequence (DNA): TGTGCCAGCAGTGAATTTGGGAGCAATCAGCCCCAGCATTTT. Translated, it gives CASSEFGSNQPQHF.